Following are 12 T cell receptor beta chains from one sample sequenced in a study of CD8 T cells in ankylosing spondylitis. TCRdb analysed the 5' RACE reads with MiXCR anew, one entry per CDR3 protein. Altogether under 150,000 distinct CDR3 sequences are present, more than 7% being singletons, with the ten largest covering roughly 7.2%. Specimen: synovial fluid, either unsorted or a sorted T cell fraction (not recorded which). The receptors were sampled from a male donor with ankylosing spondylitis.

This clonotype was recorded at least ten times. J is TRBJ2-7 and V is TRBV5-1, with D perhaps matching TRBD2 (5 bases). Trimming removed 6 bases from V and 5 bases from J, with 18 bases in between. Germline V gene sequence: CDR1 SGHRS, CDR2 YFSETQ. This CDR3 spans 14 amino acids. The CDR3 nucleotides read TGCGCCAGCACCCCCCCCGGGGATCCCCACGAGCAGTACTTC. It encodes CASTPPGDPHEQYF.

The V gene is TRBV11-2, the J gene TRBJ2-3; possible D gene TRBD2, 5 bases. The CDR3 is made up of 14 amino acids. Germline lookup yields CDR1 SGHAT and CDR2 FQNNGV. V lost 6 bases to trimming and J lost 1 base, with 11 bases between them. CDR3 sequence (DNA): TGTGCCAGCAGTTCCGGACTCCGCACAGATACGCAGTATTTT. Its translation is CASSSGLRTDTQYF.

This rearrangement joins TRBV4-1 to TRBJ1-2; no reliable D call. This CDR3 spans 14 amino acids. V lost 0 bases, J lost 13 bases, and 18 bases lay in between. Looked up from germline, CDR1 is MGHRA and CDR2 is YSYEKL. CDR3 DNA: TGCGCCAGCAGCCAAGATCCCCGGGATAGGGTCGGCACCTTC. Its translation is CASSQDPRDRVGTF.

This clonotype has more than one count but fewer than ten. CDR3: CASSFGGGDTQYF. The CDR3 DNA follows: TGTGCCAGCAGCTTCGGGGGGGGGGATACGCAGTATTTT. The rearrangement uses TRBV5-4 and TRBJ2-3; 8 nucleotides align to TRBD2. Germline assignment: CDR1 SGHNT and CDR2 YYREEE (reference sequence). V lost 2 bases to trimming and J lost 6 bases; unmatched junction nucleotides: 2. The CDR3 extends over 13 amino acids.

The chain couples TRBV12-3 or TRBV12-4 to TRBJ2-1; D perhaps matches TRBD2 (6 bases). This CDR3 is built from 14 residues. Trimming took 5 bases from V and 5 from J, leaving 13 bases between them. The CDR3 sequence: CASSPGTLNNEQFF. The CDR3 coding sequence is TGTGCCAGCAGTCCGGGGACTTTAAACAATGAGCAGTTCTTC.

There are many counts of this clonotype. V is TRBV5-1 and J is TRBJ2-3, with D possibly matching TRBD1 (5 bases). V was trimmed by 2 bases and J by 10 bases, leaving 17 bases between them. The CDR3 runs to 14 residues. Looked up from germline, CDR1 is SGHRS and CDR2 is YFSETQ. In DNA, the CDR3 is TGCGCCAGCAGCTTAAATGAGGACAAAGGGGCGCAGTATTTT. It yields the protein CASSLNEDKGAQYF.

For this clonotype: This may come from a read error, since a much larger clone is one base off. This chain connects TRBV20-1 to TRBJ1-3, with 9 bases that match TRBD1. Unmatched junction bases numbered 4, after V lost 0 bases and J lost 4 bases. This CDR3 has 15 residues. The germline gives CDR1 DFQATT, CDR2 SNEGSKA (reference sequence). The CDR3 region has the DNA TGCAGTGCTAGAGATTGCGGGACAGGGGGAAACACCATATATTTT. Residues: CSARDCGTGGNTIYF.

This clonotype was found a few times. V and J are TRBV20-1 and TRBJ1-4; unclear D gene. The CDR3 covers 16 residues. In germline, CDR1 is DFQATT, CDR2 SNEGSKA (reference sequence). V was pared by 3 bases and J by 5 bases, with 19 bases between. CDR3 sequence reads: CSARDGSPKINEKLFF. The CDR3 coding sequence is TGCAGTGCTAGGGACGGATCACCCAAGATAAATGAAAAACTGTTTTTT.

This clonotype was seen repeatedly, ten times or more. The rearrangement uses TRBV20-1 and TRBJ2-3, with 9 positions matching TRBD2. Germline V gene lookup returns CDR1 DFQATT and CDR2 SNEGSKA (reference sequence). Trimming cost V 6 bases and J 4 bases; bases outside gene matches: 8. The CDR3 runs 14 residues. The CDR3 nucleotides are TGCAGTGCCAAAGAGCGGGAGGCCTCAGATACGCAGTATTTT. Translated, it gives CSAKEREASDTQYF.

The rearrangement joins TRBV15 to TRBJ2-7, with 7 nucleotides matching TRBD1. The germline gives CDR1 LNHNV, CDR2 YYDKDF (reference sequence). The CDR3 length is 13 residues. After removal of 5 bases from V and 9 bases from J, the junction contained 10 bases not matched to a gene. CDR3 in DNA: TGTGCCACCAGCTCCGGAGACGGACAGGTGCAGTACTTC. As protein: CATSSGDGQVQYF.

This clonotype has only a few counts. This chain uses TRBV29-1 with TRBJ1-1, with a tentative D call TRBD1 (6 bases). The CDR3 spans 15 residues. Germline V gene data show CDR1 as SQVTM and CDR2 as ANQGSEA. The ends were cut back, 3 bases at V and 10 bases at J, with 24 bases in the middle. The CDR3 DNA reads TGCAGCGTTGAGAAAAACCTCAGGGCCGTAGGGGGAGCTTTCTTT. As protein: CSVEKNLRAVGGAFF.

The CDR3: CASSRGLAGSTDTQYF. The CDR3 DNA reads as TGTGCCAGCAGCCGTGGACTAGCGGGAAGCACAGATACGCAGTATTTT. The rearrangement links TRBV3-1 to TRBJ2-3; 12 bases agree with TRBD2. Germline lookup yields CDR1 LGHDT and CDR2 YNNKEL (reference sequence). This CDR3 is built from 16 residues. J lost 0 bases, V lost 4 bases, and 2 bases had no gene match.